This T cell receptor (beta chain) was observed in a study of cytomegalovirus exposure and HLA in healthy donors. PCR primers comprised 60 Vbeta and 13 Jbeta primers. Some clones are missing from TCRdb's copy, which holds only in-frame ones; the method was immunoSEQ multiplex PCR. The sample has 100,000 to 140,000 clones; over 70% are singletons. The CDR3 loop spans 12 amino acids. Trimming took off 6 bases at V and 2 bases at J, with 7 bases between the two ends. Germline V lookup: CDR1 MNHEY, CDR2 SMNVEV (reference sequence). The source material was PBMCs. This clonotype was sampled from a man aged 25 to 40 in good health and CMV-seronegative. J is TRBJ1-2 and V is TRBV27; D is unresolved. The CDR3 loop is CASRRRNYGYTF. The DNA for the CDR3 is TGTGCCAGCAGGCGGAGGAACTATGGCTACACCTTC.